Described below is a single T cell receptor (beta chain) sequence and its context. Its cognate antigen is unknown. These data are taken from a study of T cells after yellow fever vaccination. Whole-study findings and limits: A large majority of primary-vaccination clones showed up again after the booster (around 95% CD4, almost 90% CD8). Abundant clonotypes from the bulk population could have been carried over as contaminants into FACS-sorted repertoires. It was a weaker secondary response, yet one that peaked faster, at day 5 versus 15.

For TCR, cDNA came from 5'RACE template switching, which added a universal primer site and UMIs. TCRdb re-analysed the 5' RACE reads in MiXCR, keeping a single row per CDR3 protein. Altogether a few hundred thousand distinct CDR3 sequences are present, about 4% being singletons, with the ten largest covering around 23%. The CDR3 contains 15 residues. The germline V and J ends were trimmed by 5 bases and 4 bases, with 18 bases remaining between them. Germline V gene sequence: CDR1 SGHVS, CDR2 FQNEAQ. The sequencing used PBMCs, collected 5 days after the yellow fever booster vaccination. The clonotype was recovered from a man aged 18 to 30 who received the YFV17D yellow fever vaccine. The rearrangement uses TRBV7-8 and TRBJ2-7, with D tentatively TRBD1 (5 bases). Here the CDR3 reads CASSMTELLEYEQYF. In nucleotides, the CDR3 is TGTGCCAGCAGCATGACAGAGTTGCTCGAATACGAGCAGTACTTC.